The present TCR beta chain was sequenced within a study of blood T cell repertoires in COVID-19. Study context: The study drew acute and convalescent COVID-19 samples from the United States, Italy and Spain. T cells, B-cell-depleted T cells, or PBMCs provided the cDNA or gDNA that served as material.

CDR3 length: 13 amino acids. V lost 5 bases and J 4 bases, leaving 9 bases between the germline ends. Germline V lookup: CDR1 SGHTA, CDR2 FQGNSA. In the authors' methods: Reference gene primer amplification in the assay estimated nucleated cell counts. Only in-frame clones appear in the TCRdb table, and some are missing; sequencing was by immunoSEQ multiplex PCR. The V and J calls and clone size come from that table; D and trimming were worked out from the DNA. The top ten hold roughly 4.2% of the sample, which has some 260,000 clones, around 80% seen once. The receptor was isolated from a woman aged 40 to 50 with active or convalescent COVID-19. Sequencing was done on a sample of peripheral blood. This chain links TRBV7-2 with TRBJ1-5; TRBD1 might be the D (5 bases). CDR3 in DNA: TGTGCCAGCAGCCCGACAGAGAATCAGCCCCAGCATTTT. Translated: CASSPTENQPQHF.